The clone carrying this T cell receptor beta chain was observed a single time. These data come from a study of shared T cell receptors in the human thymus. Using immunoSEQ multiplex PCR, the repertoire was profiled, and TCRdb retains in-frame clones only, with some absent. The table has around 340,000 clones, 95% seen once. Material: thymocytes. The receptor comes from a human donor.

CDR3 coding DNA: TGTGCCAGCAGTTTATCTTTCGGAGGGCCCCCCCGAAGGACTGAAGCTTTCTTT. Amino acids: CASSLSFGGPPRRTEAFF. This rearrangement joins TRBV28 to TRBJ1-1; D ambiguous. The germline CDR1 and CDR2 sequences are MDHEN and SYDVKM. CDR3 length equals 18 residues. Trimming removed 1 base at V and 5 bases at J, with 23 bases between.